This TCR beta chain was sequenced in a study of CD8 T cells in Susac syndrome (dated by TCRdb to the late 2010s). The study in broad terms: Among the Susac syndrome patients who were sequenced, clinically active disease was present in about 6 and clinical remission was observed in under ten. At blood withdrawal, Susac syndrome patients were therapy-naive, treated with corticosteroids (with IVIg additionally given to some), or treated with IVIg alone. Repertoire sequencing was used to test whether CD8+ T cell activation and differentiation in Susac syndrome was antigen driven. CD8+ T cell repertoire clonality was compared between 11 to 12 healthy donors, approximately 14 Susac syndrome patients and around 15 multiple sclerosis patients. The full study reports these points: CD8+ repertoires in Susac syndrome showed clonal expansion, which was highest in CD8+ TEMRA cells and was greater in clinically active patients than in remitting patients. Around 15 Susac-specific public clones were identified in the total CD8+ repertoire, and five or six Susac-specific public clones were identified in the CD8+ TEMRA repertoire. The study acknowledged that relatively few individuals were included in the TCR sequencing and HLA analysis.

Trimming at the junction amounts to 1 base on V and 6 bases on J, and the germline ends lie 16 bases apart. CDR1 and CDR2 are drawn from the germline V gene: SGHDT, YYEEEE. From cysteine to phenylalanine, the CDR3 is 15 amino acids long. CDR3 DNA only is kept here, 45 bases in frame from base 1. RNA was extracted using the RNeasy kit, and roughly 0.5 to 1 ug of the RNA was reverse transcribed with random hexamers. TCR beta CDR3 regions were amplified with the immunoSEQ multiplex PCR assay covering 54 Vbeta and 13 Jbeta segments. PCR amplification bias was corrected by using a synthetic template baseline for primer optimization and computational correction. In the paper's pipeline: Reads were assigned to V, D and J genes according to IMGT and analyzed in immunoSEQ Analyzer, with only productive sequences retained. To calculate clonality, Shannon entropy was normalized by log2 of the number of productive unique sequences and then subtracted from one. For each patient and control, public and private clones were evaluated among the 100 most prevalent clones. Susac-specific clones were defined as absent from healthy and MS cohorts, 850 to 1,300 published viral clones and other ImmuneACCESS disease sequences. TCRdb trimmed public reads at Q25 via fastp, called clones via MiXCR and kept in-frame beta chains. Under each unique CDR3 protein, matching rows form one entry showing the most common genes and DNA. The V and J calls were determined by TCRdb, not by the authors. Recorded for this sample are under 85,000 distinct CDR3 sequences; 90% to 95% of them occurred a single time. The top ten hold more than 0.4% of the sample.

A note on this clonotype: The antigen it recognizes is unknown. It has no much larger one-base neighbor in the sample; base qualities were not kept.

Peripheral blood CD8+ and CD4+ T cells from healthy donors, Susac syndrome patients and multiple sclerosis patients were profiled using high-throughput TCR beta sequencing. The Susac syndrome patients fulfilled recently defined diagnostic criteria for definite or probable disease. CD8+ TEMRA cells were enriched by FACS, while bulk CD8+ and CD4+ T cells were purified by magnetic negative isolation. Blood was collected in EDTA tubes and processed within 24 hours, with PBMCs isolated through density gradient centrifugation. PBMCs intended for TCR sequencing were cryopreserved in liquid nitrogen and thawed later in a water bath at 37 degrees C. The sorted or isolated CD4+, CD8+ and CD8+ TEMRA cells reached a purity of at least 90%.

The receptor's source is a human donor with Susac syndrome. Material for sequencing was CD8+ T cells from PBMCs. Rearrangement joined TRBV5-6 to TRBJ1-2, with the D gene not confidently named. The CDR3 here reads CASSLMRWNRDGYTF. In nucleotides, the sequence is TGTGCCAGCAGCTTGATGAGGTGGAATCGGGATGGCTACACCTTC. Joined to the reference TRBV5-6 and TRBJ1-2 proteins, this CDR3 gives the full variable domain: DAGVTQSPTHLIKTRGQQVTLRCSPKSGHDTVSWYQQALGQGPQFIFQYYEEEERQRGNFPDRFSGHQFPNYSSELNVNALLLGDSALYLCASSLMRWNRDGYTFGSGTRLTVV.